Each of the 20 T cell receptor gamma chains below was sequenced from the same sample in a study of γδ T cells in repeated Plasmodium falciparum infection. Flow sorting of PBMC yielded separate Vgamma9/Vdelta2+ and Vdelta2-negative gammadelta T cell populations for bulk repertoire analysis. TCRdb reanalyzed the multiplex PCR reads using CATT. The table lists roughly 32,000 gamma-chain clones, more than 1.4% of them singletons. Material: gamma-delta T cells from blood. The receptors come from a pool of human donors (malaria-infected and uninfected, not separated).

This clone has a count of ten or more. The protein in TCRdb stems from a much larger clone and differs at residue 9 from this DNA's translation, likely a read error; here the protein is translated from the DNA. No J gene was assigned, while the V gene was called as TRGV9. The CDR3 contains 11 residues. Germline V gene data show CDR1 as GITISATS and CDR2 as ISYDGTV (reference sequence). The CDR3 sequence is CALWEVPEELF. For the CDR3, the DNA is TGTGCCTTGTGGGAGGTGCCGGAGGAACTCTTT.

Comments on this clone: A read error is likely here: a far larger clone is one base away. Distinct nucleotide sequences in the sample also encode this CDR3. The J gene has no call, while the V gene is TRGV9. The CDR3 has 12 residues. Germline V CDR1 and CDR2: GITISATS, ISYDGTV (reference sequence). This chain's CDR3 is CALWGPYYKKLF. The CDR3 coding sequence is TGTGCCTTGTGGGGACCTTATTATAAGAAGCTCTTT.

In this sample, this clone turned up a few times. TCRdb's protein, taken from a much larger clone, differs from this DNA's translation at residue 12, likely owing to a read error; the protein displayed comes from the DNA. No J gene was called, and the V gene is TRGV4. The CDR3 runs to 14 residues. The V gene's germline CDR1 is EGSTGY and CDR2 YDSYTSSV. CDR3 bases: TGTGCCACCTGGACCTATAGTAGTGATTGGATCAGGACGTTT. This translates into CATWTYSSDWIRTF.

This clone was seen ten or more times. The protein held in TCRdb is that of a much larger clone and does not match this DNA's translation at residue 8, likely because of a read error; the protein shown is translated from the DNA. The J gene is TRGJ1 or TRGJ2, the V gene TRGV9. Per germline, CDR1 GITISATS and CDR2 ISYDGTV (reference sequence). This CDR3 region has 11 residues. Trimming cost V 1 base and J 12 bases; bases outside gene matches: 6. This chain's CDR3 is CALWEVGRKLF. In DNA form, the CDR3 reads TGTGCCTTGTGGGAGGTTGGGAGGAAACTCTTT.

With regard to this clone: A read error likely explains why the TCRdb protein, taken from a much larger clone, differs from this DNA's translation at residue 10; the protein shown is translated from the DNA. This chain joins TRGV5 and TRGJ1 or TRGJ2. The J gene is absent in TCRdb and was assigned here via DNA matching to germline. The CDR3 contains 13 residues. CDR1 and CDR2 (germline): VINAFY, YDVSNSKD. Losses at the gene ends were 0 bases for V and 11 bases for J; bases not matched to a gene: 10. The CDR3 nucleotides read TGTGCCACCTGGGACAGGCGTGTTGATGAGAAACTCTTT. It codes for CATWDRRVDEKLF.

This clone was seen more than once but under ten times. TCRdb attributes to this sequence the protein of a much larger clone, which differs from the DNA translation at residue 5; a read error is likely, and the protein displayed is translated from the DNA. The chain combines TRGV3 with TRGJ1 or TRGJ2. Matching the DNA to germline supplied the J gene, which TCRdb does not give. The trim removed 5 bases at V and 4 bases at J, leaving 8 bases unmatched. The CDR3 sequence is 13 residues long. Germline values: CDR1 VTNTFY, CDR2 YDVSTARD (reference sequence). The CDR3 region has the DNA TGTGCCACCTGGGGCATGGGATATTATAAGAAACTCTTT. Protein product: CATWGMGYYKKLF.

This clone was observed many times. The J gene is TRGJ1 or TRGJ2, the V gene TRGV9. Germline V gives CDR1 GITISATS, CDR2 ISYDGTV (reference sequence). The CDR3 sequence is 14 residues long. V lost 0 bases, J lost 3 bases, and 5 bases stayed unmatched. CDR3 sequence: CALWEVQIYYKKLF. DNA for the CDR3: TGTGCCTTGTGGGAGGTGCAAATTTATTATAAGAAACTCTTT.

This clone was picked up many times. The mismatch at residue 7 between this DNA's translation and the TCRdb protein of a much larger clone likely reflects a read error; the protein shown is translated from the DNA. This chain links TRGV9 with TRGJ1 or TRGJ2. The J gene, absent from TCRdb, was called here by matching the DNA to germline. V lost 1 base to trimming and J lost 0 bases; unmatched junction nucleotides: 15. CDR1 is GITISATS and CDR2 is ISYDGTV in the germline V gene (reference sequence). The CDR3 has 18 amino acids. The CDR3 is CALWEVPQGLSNYYKKLF. The CDR3 DNA reads as TGTGCCTTGTGGGAGGTACCCCAAGGGCTATCGAATTATTATAAGAAACTCTTT.

The chain recombines TRGV9 with TRGJP. The J gene, missing from TCRdb, was assigned here through DNA to germline matching. The CDR3 has 20 residues. Trimming at V came to 2 bases and at J to 4 bases, leaving 14 bases not matched to a gene. Germline-derived CDR1 and CDR2 are GITISATS and ISYDGTV (reference sequence). The CDR3 DNA reads TGTGCCTTGTGGGAGGAGATAAGGAGGGCCCAAGAGTTGGGCAAAAAAATCAAGGTATTT. This encodes CALWEEIRRAQELGKKIKVF.

Comment on this clone: TCRdb's entry gives the protein of a much larger clone, which mismatches this DNA's translation at residue 7, likely from a read error; the protein reported here is translated from the DNA. CDR3 sequence reads: CALWEVWFYKKLF. CDR3 in DNA: TGTGCCTTGTGGGAGGTGTGGTTCTATAAGAAACTCTTT. The chain recombines TRGV9 with TRGJ1 or TRGJ2. The J gene, missing from TCRdb, was assigned here through DNA to germline matching. V was clipped by 0 bases and J by 7 bases; unmatched bases: 6. Germline CDR1 is GITISATS and CDR2 is ISYDGTV (reference sequence). The CDR3 has 13 amino acids.

In this sample, this clone turned up many times. TCRdb's protein for this DNA is that of a much larger clone and differs from the translation at residue 9, likely a read error; the protein shown is the DNA translation. The genes are TRGV3 and TRGJP2. Because TCRdb records no J gene, it was assigned here through a match of the DNA to germline. The CDR3 covers 13 residues. In germline, CDR1 is VTNTFY, CDR2 YDVSTARD (reference sequence). In nucleotides, the CDR3 is TGTGCCACCTGGGTTAGTAGTGATAGGATCAAGACGTTT. Its protein product is CATWVSSDRIKTF.

Notes on this clone: A read error likely explains why the TCRdb protein, taken from a much larger clone, differs from this DNA's translation at residue 3; the protein shown is translated from the DNA. This chain links TRGV8 with TRGJ1 or TRGJ2. Assignment of the J gene here rests on matching the DNA to germline, because TCRdb gives none. The length of the CDR3 is 11 residues. Germline V gene lookup returns CDR1 VENAVY and CDR2 YDSYNSRV. DNA of the CDR3: TGTGCCGCCTGGGATAGTAACCGGAAACTCTTT. Encoded protein: CAAWDSNRKLF.

This clone has more than one count but fewer than ten. TCRdb's protein, taken from a much larger clone, differs from this DNA's translation at residue 6, likely owing to a read error; the protein displayed comes from the DNA. J is TRGJ1 or TRGJ2 and V is TRGV9. TCRdb leaves out the J gene; it was filled in here by matching the DNA to germline. The CDR3 length is 14 residues. The J segment lost 2 bases and the V segment lost 3 bases, leaving 7 bases of the junction unmatched. The germline CDR1 and CDR2 sequences are GITISATS and ISYDGTV (reference sequence). The CDR3 bases are TGTGCCTTGTGGGAGCCCCTTCATTATTATAAGAAACTCTTT. The encoded protein is CALWEPLHYYKKLF.

This clone appeared many times. The protein that TCRdb holds for this DNA derives from a much larger clone and differs from the translated DNA at residue 3, which likely indicates a read error; the protein shown here is translated from the DNA. The J gene is TRGJ1 or TRGJ2, the V gene TRGV4. The CDR3 loop spans 9 amino acids. Germline CDR1 reads EGSTGY; CDR2 reads YDSYTSSV. This CDR3 is CANWDVKLF. The CDR3 DNA reads TGTGCCAACTGGGATGTGAAACTCTTT.

This clone was recorded many times. This DNA's translation and the protein TCRdb lists, from a much larger clone, do not match at residue 10, likely due to a read error; the protein shown is translated from the DNA. V and J are TRGV9 and TRGJP1. The germline V gene encodes CDR1 GITISATS and CDR2 ISYDGTV (reference sequence). V lost 1 base and J lost 12; bases outside the gene matches: 11. There are 14 residues in the CDR3. The CDR3 region has the DNA TGTGCCTTGTGGGAGGTTCGGGGGGGTAGGTTCAAGATATTT. The encoded protein is CALWEVRGGRFKIF.

This clone was seen at least ten times. The TCRdb protein, from a much larger clone, departs from this DNA's translation at residue 14, likely by read error; the protein shown derives from the DNA. The V gene reported is TRGV4; the J gene is uncalled. This CDR3 spans 15 amino acids. In germline, CDR1 is EGSTGY, CDR2 YDSYTSSV. The CDR3 here is CATWDAVGIYYKKIF. The DNA for the CDR3 is TGTGCCACCTGGGATGCAGTTGGGATTTATTATAAGAAAATCTTT.

As concerns this clone: TCRdb has a much larger clone's protein, which differs at residue 8 from the translation of this DNA, likely because of a read error; what is shown is the protein translated from the DNA. The V gene is TRGV3, the J gene TRGJ1 or TRGJ2. Germline V gives CDR1 VTNTFY, CDR2 YDVSTARD (reference sequence). The junction had 15 bases not matched to a gene; V was cut back by 0 bases and J by 1 base. The CDR3 has 18 residues. The CDR3 DNA reads as TGTGCCACCTGGGACAGGCCTGCAAATTTCTTTAATTATTATAAGAAACTCTTT. Translating gives CATWDRPANFFNYYKKLF.

This clone was observed at least ten times. The chain recombines TRGV2 with TRGJ1 or TRGJ2. Looked up from germline, CDR1 is EGSNGY and CDR2 is YDSYNSKV. The CDR3 length is 13 residues. Germline trimming cut 0 bases from V and 6 bases from J; bases unmatched to any gene: 5. This CDR3 is CATWDGPCYKKLF. The CDR3 DNA reads as TGTGCCACCTGGGACGGGCCATGTTATAAGAAACTCTTT.

There are a few counts of this clone. The protein recorded in TCRdb matches a much larger clone and deviates from this DNA's translation at residue 11, suggesting a read error; the protein here is obtained by translating the DNA. The V gene call reads TRGV4; no J gene was called. This CDR3 region has 13 residues. Germline V gene lookup returns CDR1 EGSTGY and CDR2 YDSYTSSV. The CDR3 nucleotides are TGTGCCACCTGGGATGCCAGGGATTATAAGAGACTCTTT. Translation: CATWDARDYKRLF.

This clone was seen more than once but under ten times. The protein held in TCRdb is that of a much larger clone and does not match this DNA's translation at residue 7, likely because of a read error; the protein shown is translated from the DNA. As DNA, the CDR3 is TGTGCCTTGTGGGAGGATGCCACTGGTTGGTTCAAGATATTT. This gives the protein CALWEDATGWFKIF. The V and J genes are TRGV9 and TRGJP1. TCRdb leaves out the J gene; it was filled in here by matching the DNA to germline. Germline loops: CDR1 GITISATS, CDR2 ISYDGTV (reference sequence). The CDR3 extends over 14 amino acids. V dropped 2 bases and J dropped 3; count of bases not matched to a gene: 3.